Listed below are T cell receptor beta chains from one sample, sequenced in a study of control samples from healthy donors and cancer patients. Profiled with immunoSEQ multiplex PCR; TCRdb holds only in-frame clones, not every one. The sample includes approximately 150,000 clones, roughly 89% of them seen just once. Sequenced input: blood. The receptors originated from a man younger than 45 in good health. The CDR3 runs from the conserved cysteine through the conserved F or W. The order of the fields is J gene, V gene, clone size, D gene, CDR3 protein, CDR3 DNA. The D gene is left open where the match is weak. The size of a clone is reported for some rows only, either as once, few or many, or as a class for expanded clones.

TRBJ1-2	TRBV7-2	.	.	CASSLVQSYGYTF	TGTGCCAGCAGCTTAGTACAGAGCTATGGCTACACCTTC
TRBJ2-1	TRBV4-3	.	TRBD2	CASSQELTSGRSSYNEQFF	TGCGCCAGCAGCCAAGAGTTGACTAGCGGGAGGAGCTCCTACAATGAGCAGTTCTTC
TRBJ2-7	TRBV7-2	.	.	CASSLAWFYEQYF	TGTGCCAGCAGCTTAGCATGGTTCTACGAGCAGTACTTC
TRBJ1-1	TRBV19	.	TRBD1	CASSRQGARTEAFF	TGTGCCAGTAGTCGACAGGGGGCCAGGACTGAAGCTTTCTTT
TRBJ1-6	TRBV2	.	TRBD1	CASSTGAYNSPLHF	TGTGCCAGCAGTACAGGGGCCTATAATTCACCCCTCCACTTT
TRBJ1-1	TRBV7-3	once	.	CASSSGSRGNTEAFF	TGTGCCAGCAGCTCAGGAAGCAGGGGGAACACTGAAGCTTTCTTT
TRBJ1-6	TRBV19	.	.	CASNRQVNSPLHF	TGTGCCAGTAATAGACAGGTTAATTCACCCCTCCACTTT
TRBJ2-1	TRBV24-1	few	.	CATSDLNEQFF	TGTGCCACCAGTGATTTGAATGAGCAGTTCTTC
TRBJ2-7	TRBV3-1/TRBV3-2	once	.	CASSLRDNSYEQYF	TGTGCCAGCAGCCTCCGGGACAACTCCTACGAGCAGTACTTC
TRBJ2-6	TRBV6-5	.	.	CASSTSGANVLTF	TGTGCCAGCTCCACCTCTGGGGCCAACGTCCTGACTTTC
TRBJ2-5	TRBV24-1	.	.	CATSDRTEETQYF	TGTGCCACCAGTGACCGGACAGAAGAGACCCAGTACTTC
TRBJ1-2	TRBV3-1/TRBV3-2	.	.	CASSLSGNYGYTF	TGTGCCAGCAGCCTAAGTGGGAACTATGGCTACACCTTC
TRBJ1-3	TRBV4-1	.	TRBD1	CASSQDPDRGGNTIYF	TGCGCCAGCAGCCAAGACCCTGACAGGGGCGGAAACACCATATATTTT
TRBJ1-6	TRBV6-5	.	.	CASSSPREGDSPLHF	TGTGCCAGCAGTTCCCCCAGGGAAGGTGATTCACCCCTCCACTTT
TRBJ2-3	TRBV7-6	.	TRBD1	CASSAGTGGTDTQYF	TGTGCCAGCAGCGCTGGGACAGGGGGCACAGATACGCAGTATTTT
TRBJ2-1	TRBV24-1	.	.	CATSDLSQDPYNEQFF	TGTGCCACCAGTGATTTGAGTCAGGACCCCTACAATGAGCAGTTCTTC